This T cell receptor (beta chain) was observed in a study of blood T cell repertoires in COVID-19. This CDR3 comprises 14 residues. Trimming took 3 bases from V and 4 from J; bases not matched to a gene: 5. Germline V gene sequence: CDR1 SGDLS, CDR2 YYNGEE. Here immunoSEQ multiplex PCR was the method, and the copy in TCRdb shows in-frame clones only, minus some. The data show roughly 160,000 clones, more than 75% seen once. This TCR was recovered from a man aged 50-59 years who had recovered from COVID-19. The rearrangement links TRBV9 to TRBJ2-5, with 8 bases fitting TRBD1. The sample was peripheral blood. The CDR3 sequence: CASSDGTGGETQYF. DNA of the CDR3: TGTGCCAGCAGCGACGGGACAGGTGGAGAGACCCAGTACTTC.